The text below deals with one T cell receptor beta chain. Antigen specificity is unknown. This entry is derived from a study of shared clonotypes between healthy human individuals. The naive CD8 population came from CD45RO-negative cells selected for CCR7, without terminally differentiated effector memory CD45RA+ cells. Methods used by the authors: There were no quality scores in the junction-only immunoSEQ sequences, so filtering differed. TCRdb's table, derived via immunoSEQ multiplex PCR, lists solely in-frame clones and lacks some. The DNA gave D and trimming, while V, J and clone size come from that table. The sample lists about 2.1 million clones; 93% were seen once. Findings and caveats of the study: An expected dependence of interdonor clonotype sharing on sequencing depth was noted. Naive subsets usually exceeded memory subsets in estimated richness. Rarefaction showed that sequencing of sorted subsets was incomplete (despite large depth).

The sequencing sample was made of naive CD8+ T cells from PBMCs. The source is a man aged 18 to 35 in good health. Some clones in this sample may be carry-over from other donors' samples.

The CDR3 bases are TGCGCCAGCAGCCAAGAGGGTTTTGCCGTGGGCGAGCAGTACTTC. Protein sequence: CASSQEGFAVGEQYF. J is TRBJ2-7 and V is TRBV4-1; D not certain. CDR1 is MGHRA and CDR2 is YSYEKL in the germline V gene. The CDR3 is 15 residues long. V lost 0 bases and J lost 6, with 15 bases in between.